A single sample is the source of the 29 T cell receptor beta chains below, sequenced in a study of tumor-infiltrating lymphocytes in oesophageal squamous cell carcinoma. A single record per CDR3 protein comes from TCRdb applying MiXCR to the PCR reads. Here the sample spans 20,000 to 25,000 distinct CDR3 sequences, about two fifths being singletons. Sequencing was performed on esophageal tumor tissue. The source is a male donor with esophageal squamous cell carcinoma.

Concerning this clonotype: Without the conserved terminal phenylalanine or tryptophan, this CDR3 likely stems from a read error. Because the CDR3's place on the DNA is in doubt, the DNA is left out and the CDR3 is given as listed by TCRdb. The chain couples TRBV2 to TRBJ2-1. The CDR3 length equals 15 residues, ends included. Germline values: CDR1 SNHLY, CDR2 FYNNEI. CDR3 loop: CASSETHSGGYTFGS.

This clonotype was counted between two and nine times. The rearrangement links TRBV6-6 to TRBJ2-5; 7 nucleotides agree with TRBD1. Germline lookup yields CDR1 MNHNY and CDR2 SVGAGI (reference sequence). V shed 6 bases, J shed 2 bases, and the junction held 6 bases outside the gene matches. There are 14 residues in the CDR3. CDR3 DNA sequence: TGTGCCAGCAGACCCCCGGGACAGCAAGAGACCCAGTACTTC. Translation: CASRPPGQQETQYF.

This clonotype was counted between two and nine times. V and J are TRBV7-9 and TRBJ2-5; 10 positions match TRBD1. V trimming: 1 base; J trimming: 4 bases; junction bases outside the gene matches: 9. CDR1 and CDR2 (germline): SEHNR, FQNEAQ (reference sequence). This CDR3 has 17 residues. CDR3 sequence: CASSLGGRDRGLETQYF. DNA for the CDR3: TGTGCCAGCAGCTTAGGAGGCCGGGACAGGGGTTTAGAGACCCAGTACTTC.

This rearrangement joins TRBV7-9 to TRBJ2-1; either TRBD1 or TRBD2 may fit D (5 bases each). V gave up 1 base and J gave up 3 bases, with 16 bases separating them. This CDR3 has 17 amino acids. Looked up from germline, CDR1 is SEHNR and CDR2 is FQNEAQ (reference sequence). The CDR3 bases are TGTGCCAGCAGCTTAGGAGTGTGGGGGAGTGACTACAATGAGCAGTTCTTC. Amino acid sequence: CASSLGVWGSDYNEQFF.

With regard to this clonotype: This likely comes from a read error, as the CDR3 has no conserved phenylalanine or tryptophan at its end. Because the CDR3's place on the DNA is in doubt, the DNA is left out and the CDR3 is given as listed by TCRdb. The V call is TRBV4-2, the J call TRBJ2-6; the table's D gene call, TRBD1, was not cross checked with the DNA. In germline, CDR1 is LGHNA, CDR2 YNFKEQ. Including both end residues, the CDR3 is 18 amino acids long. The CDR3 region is CASSPDPRPPYNEQFFGP.

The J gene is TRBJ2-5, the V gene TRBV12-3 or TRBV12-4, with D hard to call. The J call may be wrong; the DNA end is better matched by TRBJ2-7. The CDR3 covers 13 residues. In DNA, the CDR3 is TGTGCCAGCAGTTTTGTCCCGAGTGACGAGCAGTACTTC. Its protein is CASSFVPSDEQYF.

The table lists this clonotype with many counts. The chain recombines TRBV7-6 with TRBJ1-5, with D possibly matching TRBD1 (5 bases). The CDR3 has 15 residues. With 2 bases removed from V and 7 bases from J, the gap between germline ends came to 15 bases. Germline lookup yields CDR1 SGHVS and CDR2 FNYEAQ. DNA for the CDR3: TGTGCCAGCAGCTTAATGGGGGGGACCGGGCAGCCCCAGCATTTT. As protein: CASSLMGGTGQPQHF.

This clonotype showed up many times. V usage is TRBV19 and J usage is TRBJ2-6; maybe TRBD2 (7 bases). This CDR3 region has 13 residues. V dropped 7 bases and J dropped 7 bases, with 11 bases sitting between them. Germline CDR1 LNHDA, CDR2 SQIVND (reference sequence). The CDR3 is CASTRGGANVLTF. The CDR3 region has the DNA TGTGCCAGTACGAGGGGGGGAGCCAACGTCCTGACTTTC.

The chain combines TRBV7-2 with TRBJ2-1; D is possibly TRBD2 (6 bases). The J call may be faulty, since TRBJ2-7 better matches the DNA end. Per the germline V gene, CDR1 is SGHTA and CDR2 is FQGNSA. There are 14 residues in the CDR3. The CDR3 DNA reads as TGTGCCAGCAGCATTGGACTACATAACAATGAGCAGTACTTC. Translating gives CASSIGLHNNEQYF.

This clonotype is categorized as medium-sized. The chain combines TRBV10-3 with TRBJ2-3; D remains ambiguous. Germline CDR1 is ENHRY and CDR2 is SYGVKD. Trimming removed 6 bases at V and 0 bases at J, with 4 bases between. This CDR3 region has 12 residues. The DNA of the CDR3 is TGTGCCATCAGGGGTAGCACAGATACGCAGTATTTT. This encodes CAIRGSTDTQYF.

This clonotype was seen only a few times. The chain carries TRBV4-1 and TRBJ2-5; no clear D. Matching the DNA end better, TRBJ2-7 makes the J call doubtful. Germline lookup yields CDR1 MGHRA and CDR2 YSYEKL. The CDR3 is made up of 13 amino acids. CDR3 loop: CASSQGSPYEQYF. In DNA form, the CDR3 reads TGCGCCAGCAGCCAAGGCAGCCCCTACGAGCAGTACTTC.

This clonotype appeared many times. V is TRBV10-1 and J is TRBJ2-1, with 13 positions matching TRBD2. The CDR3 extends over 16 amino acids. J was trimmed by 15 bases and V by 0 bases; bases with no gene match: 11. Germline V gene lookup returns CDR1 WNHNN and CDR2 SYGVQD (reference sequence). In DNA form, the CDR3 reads TGCGCCAGCAGTGAGTCGACTAGCGGGGGGCCATCCCCGGGGTTCTTC. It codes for CASSESTSGGPSPGFF.

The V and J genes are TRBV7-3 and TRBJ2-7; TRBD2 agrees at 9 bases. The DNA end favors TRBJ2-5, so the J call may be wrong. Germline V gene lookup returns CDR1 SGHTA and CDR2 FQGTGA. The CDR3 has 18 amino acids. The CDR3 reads CASRTGSGSLNFQETQYF. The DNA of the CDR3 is TGTGCCAGCAGGACCGGTAGCGGGAGTCTAAATTTCCAAGAGACCCAGTACTTC.

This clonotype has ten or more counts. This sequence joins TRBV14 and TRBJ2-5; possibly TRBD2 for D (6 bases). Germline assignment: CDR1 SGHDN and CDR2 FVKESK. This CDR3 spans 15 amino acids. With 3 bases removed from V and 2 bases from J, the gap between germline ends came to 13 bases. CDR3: CASSHGGNTQETQYF. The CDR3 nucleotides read TGTGCCAGCAGCCATGGGGGGAACACGCAAGAGACCCAGTACTTC.

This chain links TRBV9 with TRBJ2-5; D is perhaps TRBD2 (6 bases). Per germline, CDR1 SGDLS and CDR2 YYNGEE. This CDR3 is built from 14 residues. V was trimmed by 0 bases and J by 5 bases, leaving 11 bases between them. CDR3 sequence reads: CASSVDVAEETQYF. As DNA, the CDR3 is TGTGCCAGCAGCGTAGATGTAGCGGAGGAGACCCAGTACTTC.

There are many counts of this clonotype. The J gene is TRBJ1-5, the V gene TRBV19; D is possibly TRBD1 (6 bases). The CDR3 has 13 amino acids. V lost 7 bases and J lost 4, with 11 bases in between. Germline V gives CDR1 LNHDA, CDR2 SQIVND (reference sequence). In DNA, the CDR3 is TGTGCCAGTAAAAGGGACATTAATCAGCCCCAGCATTTT. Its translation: CASKRDINQPQHF.

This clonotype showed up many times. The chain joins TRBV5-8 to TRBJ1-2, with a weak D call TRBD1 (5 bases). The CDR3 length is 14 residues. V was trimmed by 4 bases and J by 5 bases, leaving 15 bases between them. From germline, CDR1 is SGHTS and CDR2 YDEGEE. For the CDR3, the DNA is TGTGCCAGCAGCCCATTGCAGGGAATATATGGCTACACCTTC. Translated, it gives CASSPLQGIYGYTF.

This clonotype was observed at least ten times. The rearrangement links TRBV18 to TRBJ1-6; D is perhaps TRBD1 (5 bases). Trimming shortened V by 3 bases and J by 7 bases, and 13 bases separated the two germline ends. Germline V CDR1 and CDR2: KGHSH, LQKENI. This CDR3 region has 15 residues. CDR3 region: CASSPRSQENSPLHF. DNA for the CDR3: TGTGCCAGCTCACCTCGGTCACAGGAGAATTCACCCCTCCACTTT. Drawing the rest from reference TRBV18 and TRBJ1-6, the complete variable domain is NAGVMQNPRHLVRRRGQEARLRCSPMKGHSHVYWYRQLPEEGLKFMVYLQKENIIDESGMPKERFSAEFPKEGPSILRIQQVVRGDSAAYFCASSPRSQENSPLHFGNGTRLTVT.

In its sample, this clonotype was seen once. CDR3 bases: TGTGCCAGCAGCCAGAGAGGGGACCTACCCTACGAGCAGTACTTC. Amino acid sequence: CASSQRGDLPYEQYF. The J gene is TRBJ2-7, the V gene TRBV6-1; D possibly uses TRBD1 or TRBD2 (5 bases each). Trimming left V 6 bases short and J 2 bases short, with 17 bases between. The CDR3 is made up of 15 amino acids. Germline CDR1 and CDR2: MNHNS and SASEGT.

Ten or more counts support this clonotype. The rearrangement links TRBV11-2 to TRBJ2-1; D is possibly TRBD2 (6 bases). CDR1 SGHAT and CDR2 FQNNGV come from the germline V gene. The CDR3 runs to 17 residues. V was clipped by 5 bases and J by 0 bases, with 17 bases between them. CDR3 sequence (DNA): TGTGCCAGCAGCCCGGGCGGGGCGGGGTCCTCCTACAATGAGCAGTTCTTC. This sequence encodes CASSPGGAGSSYNEQFF.

DNA of the CDR3: TGTGCCAGCAGCCGGGGCACCTCCTACGAGCAGTACTTC. Its translation is CASSRGTSYEQYF. The V gene is TRBV7-8, the J gene TRBJ2-5; D may match TRBD1 or TRBD2 (5 bases each). The J call is in doubt because the DNA end fits TRBJ2-7 better. Germline V CDR1 and CDR2: SGHVS, FQNEAQ. The CDR3 length is 13 residues.

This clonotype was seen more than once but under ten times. The CDR3 DNA reads as TGTGCCAGCAGCTTAGTAGGGACAGGTTCCTACGAGCAGTACTTC. Amino acids: CASSLVGTGSYEQYF. J is TRBJ2-1 and V is TRBV7-2; 8 bases align to TRBD1. Near its end, the DNA agrees better with TRBJ2-7, so the J call may be wrong. Germline V lookup: CDR1 SGHTA, CDR2 FQGNSA. The CDR3 spans 15 residues.

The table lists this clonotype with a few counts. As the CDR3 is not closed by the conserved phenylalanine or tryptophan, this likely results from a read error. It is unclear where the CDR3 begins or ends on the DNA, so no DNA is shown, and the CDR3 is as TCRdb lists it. Here the CDR3 reads CASSFLSY. This rearrangement joins TRBV6-5 to TRBJ2-1. Per germline, CDR1 MNHEY and CDR2 SVGAGI. The CDR3 region is 8 residues in length, termini included.

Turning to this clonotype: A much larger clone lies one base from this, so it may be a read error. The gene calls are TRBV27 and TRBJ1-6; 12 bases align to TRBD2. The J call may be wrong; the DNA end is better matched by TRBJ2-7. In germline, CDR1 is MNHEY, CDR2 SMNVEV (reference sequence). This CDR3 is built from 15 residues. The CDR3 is CASSKLAGGHNEQYF. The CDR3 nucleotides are TGTGCCAGCAGTAAGCTAGCGGGAGGGCACAATGAGCAGTACTTC.

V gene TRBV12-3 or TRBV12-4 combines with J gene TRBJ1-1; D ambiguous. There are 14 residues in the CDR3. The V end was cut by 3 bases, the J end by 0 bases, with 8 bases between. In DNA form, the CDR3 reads TGTGCCAGCAGTTTCAACAACATGAACACTGAAGCTTTCTTT. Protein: CASSFNNMNTEAFF.

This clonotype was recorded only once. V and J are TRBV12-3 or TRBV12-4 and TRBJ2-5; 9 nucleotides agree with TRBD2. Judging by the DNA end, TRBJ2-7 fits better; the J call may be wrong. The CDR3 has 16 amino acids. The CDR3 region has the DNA TGTGCCAGCAGTTTCGGTCCGACTAGCGGAACCTACGAGCAGTACTTC. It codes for CASSFGPTSGTYEQYF.

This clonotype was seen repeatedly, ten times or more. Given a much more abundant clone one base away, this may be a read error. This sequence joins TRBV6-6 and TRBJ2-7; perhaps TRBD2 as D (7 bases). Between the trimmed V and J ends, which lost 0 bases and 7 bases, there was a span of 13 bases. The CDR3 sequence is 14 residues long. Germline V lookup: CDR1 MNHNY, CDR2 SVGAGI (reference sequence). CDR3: CASSYSQGLFEQYF. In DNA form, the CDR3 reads TGTGCCAGCAGTTACTCACAGGGACTATTTGAGCAGTACTTC.

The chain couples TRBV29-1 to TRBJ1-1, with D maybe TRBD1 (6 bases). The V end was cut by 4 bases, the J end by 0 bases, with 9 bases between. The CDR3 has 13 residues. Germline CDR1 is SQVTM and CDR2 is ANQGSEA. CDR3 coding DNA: TGCAGCGTTGCCGGACAGATGAACACTGAAGCTTTCTTT. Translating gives CSVAGQMNTEAFF. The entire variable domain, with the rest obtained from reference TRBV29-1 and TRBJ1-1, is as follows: SAVISQKPSRDICQRGTSLTIQCQVDSQVTMMFWYRQQPGQSLTLIATANQGSEATYESGFVIDKFPISRPNLTFSTLTVSNMSPEDSSIYLCSVAGQMNTEAFFGQGTRLTVV.

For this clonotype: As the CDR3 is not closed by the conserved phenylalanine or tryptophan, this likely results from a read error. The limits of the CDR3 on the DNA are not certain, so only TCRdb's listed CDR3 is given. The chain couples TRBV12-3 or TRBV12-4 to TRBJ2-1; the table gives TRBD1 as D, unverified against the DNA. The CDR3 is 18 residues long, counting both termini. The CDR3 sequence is CASSFTVGDPGGGYTFGS.